The clone carrying this T cell receptor beta chain was recorded a few times. Its antigen is unknown. The sample is drawn from a study of Ad26.COV2.S vaccination and SARS-CoV-2 variants. Study-level results: Vaccinees reportedly had broad spike-specific CD8+ and CD4+ T cell responses.

Described treatment: some 20 received Ad26.COV2.S at low or high dose, single or two shots; 5 received placebo; per-sample allocation not given. Samples analyzed were those drawn on day 63 after the first vaccine or placebo injection. The CDR3 totals 13 residues. Trimming removed 3 bases at V and 7 bases at J, with 8 bases between. Germline V CDR1 and CDR2: SGDLS, YYNGEE. Profiling relied on immunoSEQ multiplex PCR, and the TCRdb table lists in-frame clones only, not all of them. The data contain about 320,000 clones, about 86% of them singletons. This clonotype was sampled from a person between 18 and 60 years old who received the Ad26.COV2.S COVID-19 vaccine or a placebo. The specimen was peripheral blood, collected in a trial of Ad26.COV2.S vaccine versus placebo. This rearrangement joins TRBV9 to TRBJ1-6; D remains unclear. This CDR3 reads CASSALQNSPLHF. CDR3 nucleotide sequence: TGTGCCAGCAGCGCGCTACAGAATTCACCCCTCCACTTT.